The T cell receptor (beta chain) under discussion was sequenced for a study of T cell responses to AZD1222 COVID-19 vaccine. Study-wide results and limits: With two AZD1222 doses given, Spike-specific TCR breadth and depth both rose. Repertoires were sampled only after the peak T cell response. Seropositive at baseline were only a handful of AZD1222 recipients. In a largely white British group with more females than males, clonal diversity was possibly underestimated.

The sample holds a few counts of this clone. What it binds is not known. The V end was cut by 0 bases, the J end by 6 bases, with 8 bases between. The CDR3 consists of 13 residues. CDR1 is SGHNT, CDR2 YYREEE, per germline (reference sequence). Sequenced by immunoSEQ multiplex PCR; TCRdb stores in-frame clones only, minus some. Among some 80,000 clones listed, about 91% were seen once. This chain uses TRBV5-4 with TRBJ2-3, with D unresolved. The sequence was obtained from an adult who received the MenACWY meningococcal vaccine as a control. Sequencing was performed on peripheral blood, taken 28 days after the second dose of the MenACWY control vaccine. For the CDR3, the DNA is TGTGCCAGCAGCTTGGAACGATCGGATACGCAGTATTTT. Its protein product is CASSLERSDTQYF.